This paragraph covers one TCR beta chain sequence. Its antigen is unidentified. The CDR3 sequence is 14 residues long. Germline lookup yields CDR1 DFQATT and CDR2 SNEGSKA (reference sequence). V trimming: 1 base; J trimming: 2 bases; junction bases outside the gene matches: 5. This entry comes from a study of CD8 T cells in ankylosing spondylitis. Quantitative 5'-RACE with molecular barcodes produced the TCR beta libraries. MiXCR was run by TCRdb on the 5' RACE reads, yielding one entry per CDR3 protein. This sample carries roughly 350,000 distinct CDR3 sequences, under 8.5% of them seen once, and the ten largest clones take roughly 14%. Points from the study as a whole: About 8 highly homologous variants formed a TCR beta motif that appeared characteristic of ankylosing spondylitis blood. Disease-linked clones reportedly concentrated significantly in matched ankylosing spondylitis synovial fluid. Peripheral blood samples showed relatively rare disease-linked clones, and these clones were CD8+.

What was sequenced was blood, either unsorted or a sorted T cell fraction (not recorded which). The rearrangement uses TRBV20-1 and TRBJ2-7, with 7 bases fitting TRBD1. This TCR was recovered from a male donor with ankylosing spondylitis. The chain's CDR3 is CSARAETGTYEQYF. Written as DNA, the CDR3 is TGCAGTGCTAGAGCGGAGACAGGGACCTACGAGCAGTACTTC.